This entry lists 9 T cell receptor beta chains sequenced from one sample in a study of control samples from healthy donors and cancer patients. Data came from immunoSEQ multiplex PCR; TCRdb stores just in-frame clones and leaves some out. This table holds tens of thousands of clones, approximately 89% found once. The sequenced sample consisted of PBMCs. The receptors come from a man aged 25-40 years with colorectal cancer.

The table lists this clone with a count of one. The chain joins TRBV11-2 to TRBJ1-6, with D possibly matching TRBD1 (5 bases). This CDR3 comprises 15 residues. Trimming cost V 5 bases and J 5 bases, with 13 bases left between them. Germline CDR1 is SGHAT and CDR2 is FQNNGV. CDR3 DNA sequence: TGTGCCAGCAGCCCCGGGACGGTTAATAATTCACCCCTCCACTTT. Its translation: CASSPGTVNNSPLHF.

Only a few counts were recorded for this clone. The chain joins TRBV11-3 to TRBJ2-3; TRBD2 agrees at 10 bases. Germline V lookup: CDR1 SGHNT, CDR2 YENEEA. This CDR3 is 14 amino acids long. V shed 5 bases, J shed 4 bases, and the junction held 3 bases outside the gene matches. The CDR3 here is CASSPGTSADTQYF. The CDR3 nucleotides are TGTGCCAGCAGCCCAGGGACTAGCGCAGATACGCAGTATTTT.

The chain employs TRBV5-1 and TRBJ2-1; 9 positions match TRBD1. Per germline, CDR1 SGHRS and CDR2 YFSETQ. Losses at the gene ends were 4 bases for V and 1 base for J; bases not matched to a gene: 3. This CDR3 has 15 amino acids. CDR3 protein: CASSPGQGSYNEQFF. The CDR3 DNA is TGCGCCAGCAGCCCAGGACAGGGGTCCTACAATGAGCAGTTCTTC. The entire variable domain, with the rest obtained from reference TRBV5-1 and TRBJ2-1, is as follows: KAGVTQTPRYLIKTRGQQVTLSCSPISGHRSVSWYQQTPGQGLQFLFEYFSETQRNKGNFPGRFSGRQFSNSRSEMNVSTLELGDSALYLCASSPGQGSYNEQFFGPGTRLTVL.

This chain joins TRBV7-6 and TRBJ1-1; D gene unclear. Germline V gene sequence: CDR1 SGHVS, CDR2 FNYEAQ. Deletions cut 5 bases from V and 0 bases from J, with 10 bases between. This CDR3 is 14 amino acids long. CDR3 nucleotide sequence: TGTGCCAGCAGCCCGCTCTCCGTGAACACTGAAGCTTTCTTT. Its translation is CASSPLSVNTEAFF.

V and J are TRBV6-2 or TRBV6-3 and TRBJ2-5, with D perhaps matching TRBD1 or TRBD2 (5 bases each). The CDR3 sequence is 13 residues long. CDR1 is MNHEY, CDR2 SVGEGT, per germline. Trimming shortened V by 2 bases and J by 5 bases, and 9 bases separated the two germline ends. CDR3 residues: CASSYAGAETQYF. The DNA for the CDR3 is TGTGCCAGCAGTTACGCCGGGGCCGAGACCCAGTACTTC.

The chain is built from TRBV7-2 and TRBJ1-5; possibly TRBD1 for D (5 bases). The length of the CDR3 is 14 residues. V was trimmed by 4 bases and J by 1 base, leaving 8 bases between them. Germline V lookup: CDR1 SGHTA, CDR2 FQGNSA. CDR3 loop: CASSSGRSNQPQHF. CDR3 nucleotides: TGTGCCAGCAGCTCGGGGCGAAGCAATCAGCCCCAGCATTTT.

The J gene is TRBJ1-2, the V gene TRBV18; the D is unclear. Germline loops: CDR1 KGHSH, CDR2 LQKENI. The ends were cut back, 2 bases at V and 4 bases at J, with 8 bases in the middle. The CDR3 extends over 13 amino acids. The CDR3 sequence is CASSPRAVYGYTF. CDR3 nucleotide sequence: TGTGCCAGCTCACCAAGGGCTGTCTATGGCTACACCTTC.

The chain has TRBV6-5 and TRBJ1-5, with D maybe TRBD1 (5 bases). Trimming stripped 2 bases from V and 5 bases from J, with 16 bases between. CDR1 MNHEY and CDR2 SVGAGI come from the germline V gene. The CDR3 runs to 16 residues. CDR3 coding DNA: TGTGCCAGCAGTTACACCCAGGGCGCCGGCGATCAGCCCCAGCATTTT. It is translated as CASSYTQGAGDQPQHF.

The V gene is TRBV5-6, the J gene TRBJ1-2, with TRBD1 matching over 7 bases. The germline V gene has CDR1 SGHDT and CDR2 YYEEEE. This CDR3 region has 16 residues. Losses at the gene ends were 4 bases for V and 6 bases for J; bases not matched to a gene: 15. The CDR3 nucleotides are TGTGCCAGCAGCCATTTAGGCGGACAGGCGATCGATGGCTACACCTTC. Amino acid sequence: CASSHLGGQAIDGYTF.